These T cell receptor beta chains were read from a single sample in a study of shared clonotypes between healthy human individuals. The repertoire was sequenced with immunoSEQ multiplex PCR; TCRdb's copy has only in-frame clones and lacks some. This table holds millions of clones, 85% to 95% found once. The sample consisted of naive CD8+ T cells from PBMCs. The receptors stem from a man between 18 and 35 years old in good health. Some clones in this sample may be carry-over from other donors' samples. Both conserved end residues are part of each CDR3. The order of the fields is V gene, J gene, D gene, CDR3 DNA, CDR3 protein. The D gene is left open where the match is weak.

TRBV27	TRBJ2-7	TRBD2	TGTGCCAGCAGTATCCAATCGGGACTAGCGGGATATTACGAGCAGTACTTC	CASSIQSGLAGYYEQYF
TRBV29-1	TRBJ2-7	TRBD2	TGCAGCGTTGAAAAGACTAGCGGGAAGTACGAGCAGTACTTC	CSVEKTSGKYEQYF
TRBV27	TRBJ1-2	TRBD1	TGTGCCAGCAGCTCGGACAGGGCTTTACATGGCTACACCTTC	CASSSDRALHGYTF
TRBV7-2	TRBJ1-5	.	TGTGCCAGCAGCTTAGCGCTTCGGGGGAGCGGCAATCAGCCCCAGCATTTT	CASSLALRGSGNQPQHF
TRBV5-1	TRBJ2-7	TRBD2	TGCGCCAGCAGCGCCCCAGTCGGGGAGGGCCCCTACGAGCAGTACTTC	CASSAPVGEGPYEQYF
TRBV6-5	TRBJ2-5	TRBD2	TGTGCCAGCAGTTACTCGGGAGGGCGCGGGGAGACCCAGTACTTC	CASSYSGGRGETQYF
TRBV5-8	TRBJ2-1	.	TGTGCCAGCAGCTTGGGGCCCAGGGTGAATGAGCAGTTCTTC	CASSLGPRVNEQFF
TRBV5-8	TRBJ2-1	TRBD2	TGTGCCACTACCCGGGGAAGCGGGGCCCTAAGCTCCTACAATGAGCAGTTCTTC	CATTRGSGALSSYNEQFF
TRBV10-3	TRBJ2-1	TRBD2	TGTGCCATCAGTGAGTCCAGGGACTACCGCAATGAGCAGTTCTTC	CAISESRDYRNEQFF
TRBV28	TRBJ1-5	.	TGTGCCAGCACCCCTGTGGATCAGCCCCAGCATTTT	CASTPVDQPQHF